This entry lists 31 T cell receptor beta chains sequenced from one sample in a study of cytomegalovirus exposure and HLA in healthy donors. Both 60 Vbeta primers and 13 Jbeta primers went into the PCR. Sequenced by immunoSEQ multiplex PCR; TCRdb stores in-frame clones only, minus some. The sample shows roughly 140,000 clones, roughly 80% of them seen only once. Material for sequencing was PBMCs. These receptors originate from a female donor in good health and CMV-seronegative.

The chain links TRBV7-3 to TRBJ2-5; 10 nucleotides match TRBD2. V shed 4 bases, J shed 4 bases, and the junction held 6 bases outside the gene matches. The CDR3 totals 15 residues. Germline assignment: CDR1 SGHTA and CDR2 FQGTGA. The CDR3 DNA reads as TGTGCCAGCAGCTCGCCGGGACTAGCGTCAGAGACCCAGTACTTC. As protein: CASSSPGLASETQYF.

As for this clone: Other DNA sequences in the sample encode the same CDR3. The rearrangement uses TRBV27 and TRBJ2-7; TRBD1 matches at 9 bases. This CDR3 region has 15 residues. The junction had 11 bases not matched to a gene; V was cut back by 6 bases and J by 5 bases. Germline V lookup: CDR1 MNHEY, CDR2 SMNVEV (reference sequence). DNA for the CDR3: TGTGCCAGCAGCCCCGCCATTACAGGGGGCGACGAGCAGTACTTC. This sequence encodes CASSPAITGGDEQYF.

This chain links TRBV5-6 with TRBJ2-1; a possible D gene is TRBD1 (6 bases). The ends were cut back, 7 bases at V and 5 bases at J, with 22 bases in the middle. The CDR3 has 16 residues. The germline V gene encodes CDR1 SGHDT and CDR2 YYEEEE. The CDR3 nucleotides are TGTGCCAGCGGAATCAGGGGTCCCTTGGACAACAATGAGCAGTTCTTC. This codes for CASGIRGPLDNNEQFF.

CDR3: CASSLGGYGRINIQYF. DNA for the CDR3: TGTGCCAGCTCCCTAGGGGGTTACGGACGGATAAACATTCAGTACTTC. The rearrangement links TRBV28 to TRBJ2-4; possibly TRBD1 for D (6 bases). The V and J ends lost 8 bases and 6 bases respectively, with 23 bases between them. The length of the CDR3 is 16 residues. Germline values: CDR1 MDHEN, CDR2 SYDVKM.

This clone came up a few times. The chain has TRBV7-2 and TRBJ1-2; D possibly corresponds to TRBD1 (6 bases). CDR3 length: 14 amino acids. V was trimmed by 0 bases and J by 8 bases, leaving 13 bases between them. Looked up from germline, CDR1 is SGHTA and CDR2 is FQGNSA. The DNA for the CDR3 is TGTGCCAGCAGCTTAGCGCAGGGGCTTTGGGGCTACACCTTC. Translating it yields CASSLAQGLWGYTF.

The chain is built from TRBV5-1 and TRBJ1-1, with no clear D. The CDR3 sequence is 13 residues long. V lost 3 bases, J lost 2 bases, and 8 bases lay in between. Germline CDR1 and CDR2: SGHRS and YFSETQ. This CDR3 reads CASSSQVNTEAFF. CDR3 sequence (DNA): TGCGCCAGCAGCTCCCAGGTTAACACTGAAGCTTTCTTT.

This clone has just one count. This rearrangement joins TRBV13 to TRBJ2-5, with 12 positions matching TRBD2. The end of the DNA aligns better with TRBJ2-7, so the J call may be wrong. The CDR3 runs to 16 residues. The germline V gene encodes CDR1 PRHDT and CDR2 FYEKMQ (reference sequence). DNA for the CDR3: TGTGCCAGCAGCCAGCTAGCGGGAGGGAGCTCCTACGAGCAGTACTTC. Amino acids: CASSQLAGGSSYEQYF.

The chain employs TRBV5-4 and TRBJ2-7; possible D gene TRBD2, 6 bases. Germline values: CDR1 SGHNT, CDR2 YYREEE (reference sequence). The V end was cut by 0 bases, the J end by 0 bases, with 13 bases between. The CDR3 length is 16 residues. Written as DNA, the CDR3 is TGTGCCAGCAGCTTGGCCGGAGGGGTGGGCTCCTACGAGCAGTACTTC. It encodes CASSLAGGVGSYEQYF.

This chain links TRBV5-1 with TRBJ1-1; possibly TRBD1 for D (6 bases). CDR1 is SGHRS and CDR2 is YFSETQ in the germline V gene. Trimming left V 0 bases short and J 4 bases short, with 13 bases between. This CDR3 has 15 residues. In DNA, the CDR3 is TGCGCCAGCAGCTTGGGGTCGGGGGGCGGCACTGAAGCTTTCTTT. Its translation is CASSLGSGGGTEAFF.

For the CDR3, the DNA is TGTGCCAGCAGTGACCGGGACAGGGCGTCCCATTACAATGAGCAGTTCTTC. Translating it yields CASSDRDRASHYNEQFF. The chain has TRBV6-4 and TRBJ2-1, with 9 bases matching TRBD1. The ends lost 2 bases at V and 4 bases at J; junction bases unmatched: 9. The CDR3 sequence is 17 residues long. Germline loops: CDR1 MRHNA, CDR2 SNTAGT.

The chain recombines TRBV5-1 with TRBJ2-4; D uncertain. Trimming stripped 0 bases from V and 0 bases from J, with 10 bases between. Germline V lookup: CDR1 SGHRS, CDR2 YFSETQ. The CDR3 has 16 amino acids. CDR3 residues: CASSLEARLAKNIQYF. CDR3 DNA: TGCGCCAGCAGCTTGGAGGCCAGACTAGCCAAAAACATTCAGTACTTC. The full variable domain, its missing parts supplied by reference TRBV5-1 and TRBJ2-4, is KAGVTQTPRYLIKTRGQQVTLSCSPISGHRSVSWYQQTPGQGLQFLFEYFSETQRNKGNFPGRFSGRQFSNSRSEMNVSTLELGDSALYLCASSLEARLAKNIQYFGAGTRLSVL.

This chain's CDR3 is CASSSLGGAGNEQFF. As DNA, the CDR3 is TGTGCCAGCAGTTCCTTGGGGGGGGCAGGCAATGAGCAGTTCTTC. This chain connects TRBV2 to TRBJ2-1; D possibly corresponds to TRBD2 (7 bases). V dropped 5 bases and J dropped 6 bases, with 17 bases sitting between them. The CDR3 extends over 15 amino acids. Per the germline V gene, CDR1 is SNHLY and CDR2 is FYNNEI.

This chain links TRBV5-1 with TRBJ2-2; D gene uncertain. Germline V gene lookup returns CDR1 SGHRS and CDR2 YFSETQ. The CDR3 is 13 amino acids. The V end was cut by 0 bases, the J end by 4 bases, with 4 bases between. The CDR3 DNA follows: TGCGCCAGCAGCTTGGACTCCACCGGGGAGCTGTTTTTT. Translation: CASSLDSTGELFF. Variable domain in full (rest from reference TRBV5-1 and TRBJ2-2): KAGVTQTPRYLIKTRGQQVTLSCSPISGHRSVSWYQQTPGQGLQFLFEYFSETQRNKGNFPGRFSGRQFSNSRSEMNVSTLELGDSALYLCASSLDSTGELFFGEGSRLTVL.

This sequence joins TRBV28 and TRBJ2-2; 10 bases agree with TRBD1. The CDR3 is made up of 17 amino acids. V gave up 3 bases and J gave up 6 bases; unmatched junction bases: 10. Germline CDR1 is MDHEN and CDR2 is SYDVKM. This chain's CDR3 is CASSLTGGFIGPGELFF. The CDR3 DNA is TGTGCCAGCAGTTTGACAGGGGGCTTTATAGGTCCCGGGGAGCTGTTTTTT.

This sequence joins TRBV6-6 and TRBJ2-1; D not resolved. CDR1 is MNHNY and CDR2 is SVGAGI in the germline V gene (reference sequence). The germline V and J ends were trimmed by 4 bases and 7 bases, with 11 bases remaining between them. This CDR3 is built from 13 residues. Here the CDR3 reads CASSSMERNEQFF. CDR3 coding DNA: TGTGCCAGCAGTTCAATGGAGCGAAATGAGCAGTTCTTC.

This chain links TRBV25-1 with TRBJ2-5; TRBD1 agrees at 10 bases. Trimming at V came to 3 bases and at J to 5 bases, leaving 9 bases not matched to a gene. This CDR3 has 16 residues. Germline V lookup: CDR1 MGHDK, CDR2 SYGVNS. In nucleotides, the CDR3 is TGTGCCAGCAGTGACCTGGGACAGGGGAGTCGGGAGACCCAGTACTTC. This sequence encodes CASSDLGQGSRETQYF.

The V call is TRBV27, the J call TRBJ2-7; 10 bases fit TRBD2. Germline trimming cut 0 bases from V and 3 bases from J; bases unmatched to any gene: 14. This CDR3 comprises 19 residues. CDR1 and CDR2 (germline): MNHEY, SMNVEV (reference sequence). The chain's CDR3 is CASSLSGLAGERRGYEQYF. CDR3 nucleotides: TGTGCCAGCAGTTTATCGGGGCTAGCGGGAGAACGACGGGGCTACGAGCAGTACTTC.

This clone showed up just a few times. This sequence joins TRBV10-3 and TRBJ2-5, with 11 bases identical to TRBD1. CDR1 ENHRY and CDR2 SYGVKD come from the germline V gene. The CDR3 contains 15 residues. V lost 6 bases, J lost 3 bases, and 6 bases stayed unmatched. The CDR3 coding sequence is TGTGCCATCAGCCGAGGGGGACAGGGGGAAGAGACCCAGTACTTC. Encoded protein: CAISRGGQGEETQYF.

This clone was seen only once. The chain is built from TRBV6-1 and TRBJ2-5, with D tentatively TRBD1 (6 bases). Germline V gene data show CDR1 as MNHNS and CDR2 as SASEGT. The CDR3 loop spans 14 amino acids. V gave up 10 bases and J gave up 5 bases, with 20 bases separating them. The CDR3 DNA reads TGTGCCACCACGAGGACAGATTTTCGGGAGACCCAGTACTTC. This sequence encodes CATTRTDFRETQYF.

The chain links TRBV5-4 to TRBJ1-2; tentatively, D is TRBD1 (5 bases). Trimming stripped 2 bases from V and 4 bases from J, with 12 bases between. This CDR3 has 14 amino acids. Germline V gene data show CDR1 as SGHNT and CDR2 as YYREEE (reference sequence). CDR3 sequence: CASSFSRDSYGYTF. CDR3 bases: TGTGCCAGCAGCTTTAGTCGTGACAGCTATGGCTACACCTTC.

CDR3 sequence reads: CASSPSGGGGAEAFF. The CDR3 nucleotides are TGTGCCAGTAGTCCCTCGGGGGGCGGTGGGGCTGAAGCTTTCTTT. This chain uses TRBV19 with TRBJ1-1, with D maybe TRBD1 (6 bases). Germline CDR1 is LNHDA and CDR2 is SQIVND (reference sequence). V shed 5 bases and J shed 6 bases, with 19 bases lying between them. The CDR3 is made up of 15 amino acids.

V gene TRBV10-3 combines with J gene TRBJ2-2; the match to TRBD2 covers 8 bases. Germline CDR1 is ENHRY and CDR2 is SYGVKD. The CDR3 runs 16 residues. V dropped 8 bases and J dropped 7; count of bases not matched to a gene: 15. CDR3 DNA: TGTGCCATCGGAGCAACGGGCGGGGGGCAGAGCGGGGAGCTGTTTTTT. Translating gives CAIGATGGGQSGELFF.

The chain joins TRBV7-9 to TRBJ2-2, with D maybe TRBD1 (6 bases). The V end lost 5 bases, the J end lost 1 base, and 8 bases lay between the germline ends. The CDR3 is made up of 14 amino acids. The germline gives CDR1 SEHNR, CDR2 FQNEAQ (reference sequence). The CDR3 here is CASSRTVNTGELFF. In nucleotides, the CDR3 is TGTGCCAGCAGCAGGACAGTGAACACCGGGGAGCTGTTTTTT.

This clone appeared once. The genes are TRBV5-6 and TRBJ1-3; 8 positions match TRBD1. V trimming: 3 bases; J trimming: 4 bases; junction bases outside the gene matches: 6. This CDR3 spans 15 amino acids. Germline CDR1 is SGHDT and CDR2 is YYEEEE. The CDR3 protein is CASSWTGRHGNTIYF. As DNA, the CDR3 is TGTGCCAGCAGCTGGACAGGGCGACACGGAAACACCATATATTTT.

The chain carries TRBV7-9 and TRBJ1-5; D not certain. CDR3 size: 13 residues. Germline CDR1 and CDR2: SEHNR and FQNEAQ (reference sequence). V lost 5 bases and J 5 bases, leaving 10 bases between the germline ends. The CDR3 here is CASSRRGDQPQHF. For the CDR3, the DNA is TGTGCCAGCAGCCGGCGGGGAGATCAGCCCCAGCATTTT.

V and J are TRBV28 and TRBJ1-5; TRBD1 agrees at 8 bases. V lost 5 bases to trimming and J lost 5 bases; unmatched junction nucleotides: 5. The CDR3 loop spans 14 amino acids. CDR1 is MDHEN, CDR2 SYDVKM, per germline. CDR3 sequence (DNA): TGTGCCAGCAGTCCCAGGACAGGGCATCAGCCCCAGCATTTT. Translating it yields CASSPRTGHQPQHF.

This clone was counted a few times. The DNA of the CDR3 is TGTGCCAGCTCGCCGGGACAGGGGAGAGAGGGCAATCAGCCCCAGCATTTT. It yields the protein CASSPGQGREGNQPQHF. This rearrangement joins TRBV18 to TRBJ1-5; 10 bases line up with TRBD1. From germline, CDR1 is KGHSH and CDR2 LQKENI. The CDR3 consists of 17 residues. With V trimmed by 6 bases and J by 2 bases, 10 bases remained unmatched.

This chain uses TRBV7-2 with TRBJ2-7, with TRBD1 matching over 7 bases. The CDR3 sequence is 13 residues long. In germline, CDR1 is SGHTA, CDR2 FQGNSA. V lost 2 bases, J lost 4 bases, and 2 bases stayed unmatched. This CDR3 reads CASSLKGQYEQYF. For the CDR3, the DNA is TGTGCCAGCAGCTTAAAGGGACAGTACGAGCAGTACTTC.

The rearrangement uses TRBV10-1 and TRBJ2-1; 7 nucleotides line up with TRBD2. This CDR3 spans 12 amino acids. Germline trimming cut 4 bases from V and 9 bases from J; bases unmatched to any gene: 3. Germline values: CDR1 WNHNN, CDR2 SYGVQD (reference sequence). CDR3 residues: CASSAPGGEQFF. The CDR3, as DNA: TGCGCCAGCAGTGCACCGGGGGGTGAGCAGTTCTTC.

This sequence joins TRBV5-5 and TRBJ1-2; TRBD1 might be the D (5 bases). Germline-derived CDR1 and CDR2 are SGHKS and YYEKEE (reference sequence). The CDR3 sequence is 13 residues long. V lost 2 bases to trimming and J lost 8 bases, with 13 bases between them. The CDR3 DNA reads TGTGCCAGCAGCTTCTCAGGGACTTGGGGCTACACCTTC. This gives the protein CASSFSGTWGYTF.

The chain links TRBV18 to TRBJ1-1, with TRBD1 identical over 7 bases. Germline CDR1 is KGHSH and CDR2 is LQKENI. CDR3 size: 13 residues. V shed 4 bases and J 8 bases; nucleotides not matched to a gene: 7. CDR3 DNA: TGTGCCAGCTCACTCGAACGACAGGGCGAAGCTTTCTTT. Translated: CASSLERQGEAFF.